The rows below give T cell receptor beta chains drawn from one sample of a study of graft-versus-host responses after intestinal transplantation. The repertoire was sequenced with immunoSEQ multiplex PCR; TCRdb's copy has only in-frame clones and lacks some. In the table there are nearly 25,000 clones, roughly 43% of which are singletons. Material: alloreactive CD4+ T cells from a mixed lymphocyte reaction culture, obtained before intestinal transplant. The receptors originated from a human patient who received an intestinal transplant. Both conserved end residues are part of each CDR3. A D gene is named only where the DNA matches it firmly. Size is stated for part of the rows, as once, few or many counts, or as a class when the clone is expanded.

j_call: TRBJ2-5; d_call: TRBD1; clone_size: NA; v_call: TRBV5-8; cdr3_aa: CASSFYVSGTGYF; cdr3_nt: TGTGCCAGCAGCTTTTACGTGTCCGGGACAGGGTACTTC
j_call: TRBJ2-1; d_call: TRBD2; clone_size: NA; v_call: TRBV30; cdr3_aa: CAWSAGTSGGWNEQFF; cdr3_nt: TGTGCCTGGAGTGCAGGGACTAGCGGGGGCTGGAATGAGCAGTTCTTC
j_call: TRBJ1-5; d_call: NA; clone_size: NA; v_call: TRBV19; cdr3_aa: CASSIDRRSNQPQHF; cdr3_nt: TGTGCCAGTAGTATAGATAGAAGAAGCAATCAGCCCCAGCATTTT
j_call: TRBJ1-6; d_call: TRBD1; clone_size: NA; v_call: TRBV18; cdr3_aa: CASSPRTTGTGGSPLHF; cdr3_nt: TGTGCCAGCTCACCACGCACGACCGGGACAGGGGGTTCACCCCTCCACTTT
j_call: TRBJ1-2; d_call: TRBD1; clone_size: NA; v_call: TRBV19; cdr3_aa: CASSPLGWDRVYGYTF; cdr3_nt: TGTGCCAGTAGTCCATTGGGATGGGACAGGGTCTATGGCTACACCTTC
j_call: TRBJ1-2; d_call: TRBD1; clone_size: few; v_call: TRBV5-1; cdr3_aa: CASSGFGQGGSYGYTF; cdr3_nt: TGCGCCAGCAGCGGATTCGGGCAGGGGGGTAGCTATGGCTACACCTTC
j_call: TRBJ2-7; d_call: TRBD2; clone_size: NA; v_call: TRBV6-5; cdr3_aa: CASRKSGTPYEQYF; cdr3_nt: TGTGCCAGCAGAAAGAGCGGGACGCCGTACGAGCAGTACTTC
j_call: TRBJ2-7; d_call: NA; clone_size: few; v_call: TRBV2; cdr3_aa: CASEEQEYSYEQYF; cdr3_nt: TGTGCCAGTGAAGAACAGGAGTATTCCTACGAGCAGTACTTC
j_call: TRBJ2-7; d_call: NA; clone_size: NA; v_call: TRBV4-3; cdr3_aa: CASSRTRGSYEQYF; cdr3_nt: TGCGCCAGCAGCCGGACCAGGGGCTCCTACGAGCAGTACTTC
j_call: TRBJ1-2; d_call: NA; clone_size: once; v_call: TRBV5-5; cdr3_aa: CASSPIPPDSWDTF; cdr3_nt: TGTGCCAGCAGCCCGATACCGCCCGACAGCTGGGACACCTTC
j_call: TRBJ2-7; d_call: TRBD1; clone_size: NA; v_call: TRBV6-1; cdr3_aa: CASRPTGGSSYEQYF; cdr3_nt: TGTGCCAGCAGGCCGACAGGGGGCAGCTCCTACGAGCAGTACTTC
j_call: TRBJ2-7; d_call: NA; clone_size: NA; v_call: TRBV28; cdr3_aa: CASSPQGGHGLYEQYF; cdr3_nt: TGTGCCAGCAGTCCCCAGGGGGGACACGGACTCTACGAGCAGTACTTC
j_call: TRBJ2-1; d_call: NA; clone_size: NA; v_call: TRBV5-1; cdr3_aa: CASTSGGVLSNEQFF; cdr3_nt: TGCGCCAGCACCTCCGGAGGAGTCCTTAGCAATGAGCAGTTCTTC
j_call: TRBJ1-2; d_call: NA; clone_size: few; v_call: TRBV6-6; cdr3_aa: CASTEGGRNYGYTF; cdr3_nt: TGTGCCAGCACCGAGGGCGGACGTAACTATGGCTACACCTTC
j_call: TRBJ1-5; d_call: TRBD1; clone_size: once; v_call: TRBV7-8; cdr3_aa: CASRAGQGQPQHF; cdr3_nt: TGTGCCAGCAGGGCCGGACAGGGTCAGCCTCAGCATTTT
j_call: TRBJ1-6; d_call: NA; clone_size: NA; v_call: TRBV21-1; cdr3_aa: CASSKVWCRQSNSPLHF; cdr3_nt: TGTGCCAGCAGCAAAGTTTGGTGTCGACAGTCAAATTCACCCCTCCACTTT
j_call: TRBJ1-6; d_call: NA; clone_size: NA; v_call: TRBV5-5; cdr3_aa: CASSLGHSYNSPLHF; cdr3_nt: TGTGCCAGCAGCTTGGGACACTCCTATAATTCACCCCTCCACTTT
j_call: TRBJ1-6; d_call: NA; clone_size: medium-sized; v_call: TRBV19; cdr3_aa: CASTRAGTGSPSPLHF; cdr3_nt: TGTGCCAGTACCCGGGCCGGAACAGGGAGCCCTTCACCCCTCCACTTT
j_call: TRBJ1-4; d_call: TRBD1; clone_size: few; v_call: TRBV4-2; cdr3_aa: CASSHEDRSNEKLFF; cdr3_nt: TGTGCCAGCAGCCACGAGGACAGGTCGAATGAAAAACTGTTTTTT
j_call: TRBJ2-4; d_call: TRBD2; clone_size: NA; v_call: TRBV27; cdr3_aa: CASSRGLAGEILTKNIQYF; cdr3_nt: TGTGCCAGCAGTCGGGGACTAGCGGGGGAGATTTTAACCAAAAACATTCAGTACTTC
j_call: TRBJ1-2; d_call: TRBD1; clone_size: few; v_call: TRBV19; cdr3_aa: CASNKRQGYYGYTF; cdr3_nt: TGTGCCAGCAATAAGCGACAGGGGTACTATGGCTACACCTTC
j_call: TRBJ1-2; d_call: TRBD1; clone_size: NA; v_call: TRBV2; cdr3_aa: CASSLKKWDRGYTF; cdr3_nt: TGTGCCAGCAGTCTAAAGAAGTGGGACAGGGGCTACACCTTC
j_call: TRBJ2-1; d_call: TRBD2; clone_size: NA; v_call: TRBV7-9; cdr3_aa: CASSLARTSGLHNEQFF; cdr3_nt: TGTGCCAGCAGCTTAGCCCGGACTAGCGGGCTCCACAATGAGCAGTTCTTC
j_call: TRBJ1-4; d_call: NA; clone_size: NA; v_call: TRBV18; cdr3_aa: CASSQGQVYLVEKLFF; cdr3_nt: TGTGCCAGCTCGCAGGGACAAGTTTACTTGGTTGAAAAACTGTTTTTT
j_call: TRBJ1-1; d_call: TRBD1; clone_size: NA; v_call: TRBV10-2; cdr3_aa: CASTGNRDRRNTEAFF; cdr3_nt: TGCGCCAGCACCGGTAACCGGGACAGGCGGAACACTGAAGCTTTCTTT
j_call: TRBJ2-7; d_call: NA; clone_size: NA; v_call: TRBV27; cdr3_aa: CASSLRFQGPYEQYF; cdr3_nt: TGTGCCAGCAGTTTAAGATTCCAGGGTCCCTACGAGCAGTACTTC
j_call: TRBJ2-7; d_call: NA; clone_size: NA; v_call: TRBV15; cdr3_aa: CATSRGRTGYEQYF; cdr3_nt: TGTGCCACCAGCAGAGGGAGAACCGGCTACGAGCAGTACTTC
j_call: TRBJ2-1; d_call: TRBD2; clone_size: few; v_call: TRBV4-3; cdr3_aa: CASSSSGVPRNEQFF; cdr3_nt: TGCGCCAGCAGCAGTAGCGGGGTACCTAGGAATGAGCAGTTCTTC
j_call: TRBJ2-3; d_call: NA; clone_size: NA; v_call: TRBV7-2; cdr3_aa: CASSAGYGVQYF; cdr3_nt: TGTGCCAGCAGCGCCGGCTACGGGGTGCAGTATTTT
j_call: TRBJ2-7; d_call: NA; clone_size: NA; v_call: TRBV30; cdr3_aa: CAWSRDTSYEQYF; cdr3_nt: TGTGCCTGGAGCCGGGACACCTCCTACGAGCAGTACTTC
j_call: TRBJ1-1; d_call: TRBD1; clone_size: NA; v_call: TRBV6-1; cdr3_aa: CATGTGGMLNTEAFF; cdr3_nt: TGTGCCACCGGGACAGGGGGTATGTTGAACACTGAAGCTTTCTTT
j_call: TRBJ2-1; d_call: NA; clone_size: NA; v_call: TRBV15; cdr3_aa: CATSRGNRDPSQFF; cdr3_nt: TGTGCCACCAGCAGAGGCAACAGGGATCCCTCCCAGTTCTTC
j_call: TRBJ1-1; d_call: NA; clone_size: NA; v_call: TRBV7-2; cdr3_aa: CASSPIQGNTEAFF; cdr3_nt: TGTGCCAGCAGCCCCATACAGGGGAACACTGAAGCTTTCTTT
j_call: TRBJ2-1; d_call: TRBD2; clone_size: NA; v_call: TRBV6-5; cdr3_aa: CASSLRLAAYNEQFF; cdr3_nt: TGTGCCAGCTCCCTAAGGCTAGCGGCCTACAATGAGCAGTTCTTC
j_call: TRBJ1-2; d_call: NA; clone_size: few; v_call: TRBV9; cdr3_aa: CASSPIPDTYGYTF; cdr3_nt: TGTGCCAGCAGCCCCATCCCAGACACATATGGCTACACCTTC
j_call: TRBJ2-7; d_call: NA; clone_size: NA; v_call: TRBV14; cdr3_aa: CASSQDGSWGGYEQYF; cdr3_nt: TGTGCCAGCAGCCAAGATGGGTCTTGGGGAGGCTACGAGCAGTACTTC
j_call: TRBJ1-3; d_call: TRBD1; clone_size: NA; v_call: TRBV9; cdr3_aa: CASSVGDREGNTIYF; cdr3_nt: TGTGCCAGCAGCGTAGGCGACAGGGAAGGAAACACCATATATTTT
j_call: TRBJ2-7; d_call: TRBD2; clone_size: NA; v_call: TRBV13; cdr3_aa: CASSPSWTSGASYEQYF; cdr3_nt: TGTGCCAGCAGCCCGAGTTGGACTAGCGGGGCCTCCTACGAGCAGTACTTC
j_call: TRBJ2-6; d_call: NA; clone_size: NA; v_call: TRBV9; cdr3_aa: CASNVLGANVLTF; cdr3_nt: TGTGCCAGCAACGTCCTTGGGGCCAACGTCCTGACTTTC
j_call: TRBJ2-7; d_call: NA; clone_size: few; v_call: TRBV5-1; cdr3_aa: CASSLGGYSYEQYF; cdr3_nt: TGCGCCAGCAGCTTGGGAGGGTACTCCTACGAGCAGTACTTC
j_call: TRBJ1-4; d_call: TRBD1; clone_size: few; v_call: TRBV5-1; cdr3_aa: CASSPGTGPVNEKLFF; cdr3_nt: TGCGCCAGCAGCCCAGGGACAGGCCCGGTTAATGAAAAACTGTTTTTT
j_call: TRBJ2-3; d_call: TRBD2; clone_size: NA; v_call: TRBV9; cdr3_aa: CASSVGGGGTDTQYF; cdr3_nt: TGTGCCAGCAGCGTAGGGGGAGGGGGCACAGATACGCAGTATTTT
j_call: TRBJ1-2; d_call: TRBD1; clone_size: NA; v_call: TRBV27; cdr3_aa: CASRAFPRTGKGYAF; cdr3_nt: TGTGCCAGCAGGGCCTTCCCAAGGACAGGGAAGGGCTACGCCTTC
j_call: TRBJ2-7; d_call: TRBD1; clone_size: few; v_call: TRBV7-9; cdr3_aa: CASSATGRIYEQYF; cdr3_nt: TGTGCCAGCAGCGCGACAGGGCGAATATACGAGCAGTACTTC
j_call: TRBJ2-7; d_call: NA; clone_size: NA; v_call: TRBV7-9; cdr3_aa: CASEKTAFSYEQYF; cdr3_nt: TGTGCCAGCGAGAAAACAGCCTTCTCCTACGAGCAGTACTTC
j_call: TRBJ2-5; d_call: NA; clone_size: once; v_call: TRBV28; cdr3_aa: CASRVLGGQTQYF; cdr3_nt: TGTGCCAGCAGGGTGTTGGGAGGCCAGACCCAGTACTTC
j_call: TRBJ2-5; d_call: NA; clone_size: NA; v_call: TRBV6-5; cdr3_aa: CASSYRRADETQYF; cdr3_nt: TGTGCCAGCAGTTACCGCAGGGCGGATGAGACCCAGTACTTC
j_call: TRBJ2-7; d_call: NA; clone_size: NA; v_call: TRBV11-2; cdr3_aa: CASGRDRPSEQYF; cdr3_nt: TGTGCCAGCGGGAGGGACAGGCCAAGCGAGCAGTACTTC
j_call: TRBJ1-1; d_call: TRBD1; clone_size: few; v_call: TRBV19; cdr3_aa: CASSTGQGLMNTEAFF; cdr3_nt: TGTGCCAGTAGTACAGGACAGGGACTCATGAACACTGAAGCTTTCTTT
j_call: TRBJ1-3; d_call: NA; clone_size: few; v_call: TRBV7-9; cdr3_aa: CASSLGDTSGNTIYF; cdr3_nt: TGTGCCAGCAGCTTAGGGGACACCTCTGGAAACACCATATATTTT
j_call: TRBJ2-7; d_call: NA; clone_size: few; v_call: TRBV12-1; cdr3_aa: CASSFGQGTTYEQYF; cdr3_nt: NA
j_call: TRBJ1-6; d_call: NA; clone_size: few; v_call: TRBV5-1; cdr3_aa: CASSPNYNSPLHF; cdr3_nt: TGCGCCAGCAGCCCCAACTATAATTCACCCCTCCACTTT
j_call: TRBJ1-3; d_call: NA; clone_size: NA; v_call: TRBV6-6; cdr3_aa: CASSYGQSGNTIYF; cdr3_nt: TGTGCCAGCAGTTACGGGCAGTCTGGAAACACCATATATTTT
j_call: TRBJ2-5; d_call: NA; clone_size: NA; v_call: TRBV18; cdr3_aa: CASSPPFGHQETQYF; cdr3_nt: TGTGCCAGCTCACCACCGTTCGGTCATCAAGAGACCCAGTACTTC
j_call: TRBJ2-7; d_call: TRBD2; clone_size: few; v_call: TRBV4-2; cdr3_aa: CASSQDSPGGVYEQYF; cdr3_nt: TGTGCCAGCAGCCAAGATTCCCCCGGGGGGGTTTACGAGCAGTACTTC
j_call: TRBJ2-1; d_call: TRBD2; clone_size: NA; v_call: TRBV2; cdr3_aa: CASTPLLAGGHNEQFF; cdr3_nt: TGTGCCAGCACCCCCTTACTAGCGGGAGGACACAATGAGCAGTTCTTC
j_call: TRBJ1-3; d_call: TRBD1; clone_size: NA; v_call: TRBV19; cdr3_aa: CASRDRGRNTIYF; cdr3_nt: TGTGCCAGCCGGGACAGGGGACGAAACACCATATATTTT